These T cell receptor beta chains were read from a single sample in a study of vaccination effects on CD4 cells after COVID-19. Which antigens these TCRs recognize remains unknown. Only in-frame clones appear in the TCRdb table, and some are missing; sequencing was by immunoSEQ multiplex PCR. This table holds 45,000 or so clones, roughly 72% found once. The specimen comprised CD4+ T cells from PBMCs cultured without peptide, sampled before COVID-19 vaccination. The receptors derive from a human donor who had a prior SARS-CoV-2 infection. Each CDR3 is given with its conserved first and last residue. Each record gives: D gene, J gene, clone size, V gene, CDR3 protein, CDR3 DNA. A D gene is named only where the DNA matches it firmly. Size is stated for part of the rows, as once, few or many counts, or as a class when the clone is expanded.

>-|TRBJ1-3|-|TRBV7-2
CASSSDSSSPYTIYF
TGTGCCAGCAGTTCGGACAGTTCATCCCCATACACCATATATTTT
>TRBD1|TRBJ1-3|-|TRBV2
CASTAGGPGNTIYF
TGTGCCAGCACTGCAGGGGGGCCTGGAAACACCATATATTTT
>-|TRBJ1-5|-|TRBV15
CATSRDSTNQPQHF
TGTGCCACCAGCAGAGACAGCACCAATCAGCCCCAGCATTTT
>-|TRBJ2-5|-|TRBV7-2
CASTQYPQAGVATQYF
TGTGCCAGCACCCAATACCCGCAGGCCGGGGTGGCGACCCAGTACTTC
>TRBD2|TRBJ2-7|-|TRBV3-1/TRBV3-2
CASSRDYTSLYEQYF
TGTGCCAGCAGCCGGGACTACACCTCTCTCTACGAGCAGTACTTC
>-|TRBJ2-6|-|TRBV7-3
CASSPSGANVLTF
TGTGCCAGCAGCCCCTCTGGGGCCAACGTCCTGACTTTC
>-|TRBJ1-5|-|TRBV30
CAWSVAGGNQPQHF
TGTGCCTGGAGTGTGGCAGGAGGCAATCAGCCCCAGCATTTT
>TRBD2|TRBJ2-5|-|TRBV7-7
CASSLRALAGGLRGETQYF
TGTGCTAGCAGCTTACGGGCACTAGCGGGGGGACTGAGGGGAGAGACCCAGTACTTC
>TRBD1|TRBJ1-1|-|TRBV7-8
CASSYTRDRGGSEAFF
TGTGCCAGCAGCTATACCCGGGACAGGGGAGGAAGTGAAGCTTTCTTT
>TRBD1|TRBJ1-2|-|TRBV28
CASSFGDRGYGGYTF
TGTGCCAGCAGTTTTGGTGACAGGGGCTATGGAGGCTACACCTTC
>-|TRBJ2-7|-|TRBV20-1
CSAYKDEQYF
TGCAGTGCTTATAAGGACGAGCAGTACTTC
>TRBD1|TRBJ1-2|few|TRBV7-8
CASSLRQGDWHGYTF
TGTGCCAGCAGCTTACGACAGGGGGATTGGCATGGCTACACCTTC
>TRBD2|TRBJ2-3|-|TRBV4-2
CASSRPAGVADTQYF
TGTGCCAGCAGCCGGCCAGCGGGAGTAGCAGATACGCAGTATTTT
>-|TRBJ1-4|-|TRBV14
CASSLMAGEKLFF
TGTGCCAGCAGCCTGATGGCGGGTGAAAAACTGTTTTTT
>TRBD2|TRBJ2-1|-|TRBV5-1
CASSPTSAEQFF
TGCGCCAGCAGCCCCACTAGCGCCGAGCAGTTCTTC
>TRBD1|TRBJ2-7|-|TRBV6-2/TRBV6-3
CASSFDRGFTYEQYF
TGTGCCAGCAGTTTCGACAGGGGTTTTACCTACGAGCAGTACTTC
>TRBD1|TRBJ2-2|-|TRBV7-9
CASSPGTGDTGELFF
TGTGCCAGCAGCCCAGGGACAGGCGACACCGGGGAGCTGTTTTTT
>TRBD1|TRBJ1-6|-|TRBV9
CASSVGQQHNSPLHF
TGTGCCAGCAGCGTGGGACAGCAACATAATTCACCCCTCCACTTT
>TRBD1|TRBJ1-2|-|TRBV9
CASSFLGQSDYGYTF
TGTGCCAGCAGCTTCTTGGGACAGTCGGACTATGGCTACACCTTC
>TRBD2|TRBJ2-4|few|TRBV4-1
CASSTPAGRGNIQYF
TGCGCCAGCAGCACCCCAGCGGGGCGCGGAAACATTCAGTACTTC
>-|TRBJ1-2|-|TRBV19
CASRILGYYGYTF
TGTGCCAGTAGGATTCTGGGGTACTATGGCTACACCTTC
>TRBD1|TRBJ2-7|few|TRBV20-1
CSASRDSEQYF
TGCAGTGCTTCCCGGGACAGCGAGCAGTACTTC
>TRBD1|TRBJ1-1|-|TRBV3-1/TRBV3-2
CASSQVDRAPNTEAFF
TGTGCCAGCAGCCAAGTGGACAGGGCCCCGAACACTGAAGCTTTCTTT
>TRBD1|TRBJ1-5|-|TRBV29-1
CSVGTGGDQPQHF
TGCAGCGTTGGGACAGGGGGCGATCAGCCCCAGCATTTT
>-|TRBJ1-1|-|TRBV6-5
CASSYGRAGGTEAFF
TGTGCCAGCAGTTACGGTAGGGCGGGTGGCACTGAAGCTTTCTTT
>-|TRBJ1-1|-|TRBV18
CASSPPNREAFF
TGTGCCAGCTCACCACCGAATCGTGAAGCTTTCTTT
>TRBD1|TRBJ1-4|-|TRBV5-6
CASSWRDREKLFF
TGTGCCAGCAGCTGGAGGGACAGGGAAAAACTGTTTTTT
>-|TRBJ2-5|-|TRBV24-1
CATSEQGGETQYF
TGTGCCACCAGTGAACAGGGAGGCGAGACCCAGTACTTC
>TRBD2|TRBJ2-7|-|TRBV5-1
CASSPHRGGLGEQYF
TGCGCCAGCAGCCCGCACCGCGGGGGGCTCGGCGAGCAGTACTTC
>-|TRBJ2-2|-|TRBV12-3/TRBV12-4
CASSFYGPGELFF
TGTGCCAGCAGTTTTTACGGTCCCGGGGAGCTGTTTTTT
>-|TRBJ2-5|-|TRBV5-1
CASSLWPGRETQYF
TGCGCCAGCAGCTTGTGGCCCGGGAGAGAGACCCAGTACTTC
>TRBD1|TRBJ2-7|-|TRBV11-2
CASSPRSYWTGYEQYF
TGTGCCAGCAGCCCCAGGTCCTATTGGACAGGGTATGAGCAGTACTTC
>TRBD2|TRBJ2-1|-|TRBV2
CASMGLAGYNEQFF
TGTGCCAGCATGGGTCTAGCGGGCTACAATGAGCAGTTCTTC
>-|TRBJ2-3|-|TRBV5-1
CASSGDRPDTQYF
TGCGCCAGCAGCGGTGACAGGCCAGATACGCAGTATTTT
>-|TRBJ2-7|-|TRBV5-1
CASSLSAGFSYEQYF
TGCGCCAGCAGCTTGTCGGCAGGATTTTCCTACGAGCAGTACTTC
>-|TRBJ2-5|few|TRBV7-8
CASSFLTPQETQYF
TGTGCCAGCAGCTTTCTGACGCCCCAAGAGACCCAGTACTTC
>TRBD2|TRBJ2-7|-|TRBV20-1
CSASLGEGYEQYF
TGCAGTGCTAGTTTAGGGGAGGGCTACGAGCAGTACTTC
>-|TRBJ1-4|few|TRBV7-8
CASSLMGGDNEKLFF
TGTGCCAGCAGCCTCATGGGGGGGGATAATGAAAAACTGTTTTTT
>TRBD2|TRBJ2-3|few|TRBV2
CASGEGEISRGDTQYF
TGTGCCAGCGGGGAGGGAGAAATTAGCCGGGGAGATACGCAGTATTTT
>TRBD2|TRBJ2-5|-|TRBV5-4
CASSLNSGKEYF
TGTGCCAGCAGCTTGAATAGCGGGAAAGAGTACTTC
>-|TRBJ1-2|-|TRBV2
CASSTTGPYGYTF
TGTGCCAGCAGTACGACAGGACCCTATGGCTACACCTTC
>-|TRBJ2-7|-|TRBV12-2
CASRWGGQYF
TGTGCAAGTCGCTGGGGTGGGCAGTACTTC
>-|TRBJ2-7|-|TRBV5-4
CASSFPSSYEQYF
TGTGCCAGCAGCTTTCCGTCGTCCTACGAGCAGTACTTC
>-|TRBJ2-5|-|TRBV6-5
CASSLGETQYF
TGTGCCAGCAGTTTAGGGGAGACCCAGTACTTC
>-|TRBJ1-2|-|TRBV25-1
CASSDSNPEGYTF
TGTGCCAGCAGTGATTCCAACCCCGAGGGCTACACCTTC